A selection of T cell receptor beta chains follows, all from one sample in a study of T-cell reconstitution after alpha-beta-depleted transplantation in children. TCRdb reprocessed the PCR reads with MiXCR, giving one entry per CDR3 protein. The sample has roughly 200,000 distinct CDR3 sequences, under 8.5% seen once; the top ten hold 5.5% to 6.5%. Material: PBMCs, obtained before TCRalphabeta/CD19-depleted stem cell transplant. These receptors were taken from a boy younger than 10 with acute lymphoblastic leukemia, due to receive a stem cell transplant. The CDR3 runs from the conserved cysteine through the conserved F or W. A D gene is named only where the DNA matches it firmly. A clone size is listed for some rows: how often the clone was seen (once, few, many), or a class if it is expanded.

v_gene	len	abundance	d_gene	j_gene	CDR3aa	CDR3nt
TRBV4-2	17	many	TRBD2	TRBJ2-3	CASSPPWTSGGPDTQYF	TGTGCCAGCAGCCCCCCCTGGACTAGCGGGGGACCGGATACGCAGTATTTT
TRBV10-2	15	many	TRBD2	TRBJ2-1	CASMGQRGTYNEQFF	TGCGCCAGCATGGGTCAGCGGGGGACATACAATGAGCAGTTCTTC
TRBV18	17	few	TRBD1	TRBJ2-1	CASSPSQGQSSYNEQFF	TGTGCCAGCTCACCTTCACAGGGACAGAGCTCCTACAATGAGCAGTTCTTC
TRBV4-1	16	many	TRBD2	TRBJ2-1	CASSQGTSGGYNEQFF	TGCGCCAGCAGCCAGGGGACTAGCGGGGGGTACAATGAGCAGTTCTTC
TRBV20-1	15	many	-	TRBJ2-5	CSASGELFSMETQYF	TGCAGTGCTAGCGGGGAACTCTTTTCGATGGAGACCCAGTACTTC
TRBV28	14	many	-	TRBJ1-5	CASSRDNSNQPQHF	TGTGCCAGCAGTCGGGACAATAGCAATCAGCCCCAGCATTTT
TRBV5-1	16	-	TRBD2	TRBJ2-3	CASSLGTSGDTDTQYF	TGCGCCAGCAGCTTGGGGACTAGCGGGGACACAGATACGCAGTATTTT
TRBV18	14	many	-	TRBJ2-7	CASSPGSGTYEQYF	TGTGCCAGCTCACCGGGTTCGGGTACCTACGAGCAGTACTTC
TRBV7-2	11	many	-	TRBJ2-1	CASSTKNEQFF	TGTGCCAGCAGCACGAAGAATGAGCAGTTCTTC
TRBV20-1	14	few	-	TRBJ1-1	CSDVRGQLNTEAFF	TGCAGTGACGTTCGTGGACAGCTGAACACTGAAGCTTTCTTT
TRBV20-1	13	many	-	TRBJ1-6	CSADYPLNSPLHF	TGCAGTGCAGATTACCCTCTTAATTCACCCCTCCACTTT
TRBV7-9	15	many	-	TRBJ2-5	CASSLGDVDQETQYF	TGTGCCAGCAGCTTAGGTGATGTAGACCAAGAGACCCAGTACTTC
TRBV5-1	14	many	-	TRBJ1-3	CASSLAPLRNTIYF	TGCGCCAGCAGCTTGGCCCCATTGAGGAACACCATATATTTT
TRBV28	17	many	-	TRBJ2-1	CASSFQEGGGSQNDQFF	TGTGCCAGCAGTTTTCAAGAGGGTGGGGGCAGTCAAAATGATCAGTTCTTC
TRBV5-1	14	many	-	TRBJ1-1	CASRMVGGDTEAFF	TGCGCCAGCCGGATGGTAGGGGGAGACACTGAAGCTTTCTTT
TRBV20-1	16	-	TRBD2	TRBJ2-1	CSAIGGGSGRYNEQFF	TGCAGTGCCATTGGAGGGGGGAGCGGGAGATACAATGAGCAGTTCTTC
TRBV25-1	16	many	TRBD2	TRBJ2-7	CASSAIAGGSSYEQYF	TGTGCCAGCAGCGCCATAGCGGGGGGGAGCTCCTACGAGCAGTACTTC
TRBV20-1	15	many	TRBD1	TRBJ1-2	CSATDYLRQGSGYTF	TGCAGTGCTACTGACTACCTCCGACAGGGTAGTGGCTACACCTTC
TRBV28	12	many	-	TRBJ1-2	CASSQGHYGYTF	TGTGCCAGCAGCCAAGGACACTATGGCTACACCTTC
TRBV6-2/TRBV6-3	14	many	-	TRBJ1-5	CASSFRPADQPQHF	TGTGCCAGCAGTTTTCGCCCCGCGGATCAGCCCCAGCATTTT
TRBV20-1	11	few	-	TRBJ1-3	CSARDPNTIYF	TGCAGTGCTAGAGATCCTAACACCATATATTTT
TRBV12-3/TRBV12-4	13	-	-	TRBJ2-1	CASSLLLGVEQFF	TGTGCCAGCAGTCTCTTACTAGGGGTGGAGCAGTTCTTC
TRBV5-5	13	few	-	TRBJ1-5	CASSLDSPQPQHF	TGTGCCAGCAGCCTAGACAGCCCTCAGCCCCAGCATTTT
TRBV6-5	14	-	-	TRBJ1-3	CASSPLSSGNTIYF	TGTGCCAGCAGTCCTCTCAGCTCTGGAAACACCATATATTTT
TRBV3-1	14	few	-	TRBJ1-5	CASSHPGSNQPQHF	TGTGCCAGCAGCCATCCAGGGAGCAATCAGCCCCAGCATTTT
TRBV5-1	18	few	TRBD2	TRBJ2-2	CASSLGLAGSPSTGELFF	TGCGCCAGCAGCTTGGGACTAGCGGGATCACCGAGCACCGGGGAGCTGTTTTTT
TRBV20-1	11	many	-	TRBJ2-7	CSATDPYEQYF	TGCAGTGCTACGGATCCCTACGAGCAGTACTTC
TRBV28	15	many	-	TRBJ2-5	CASSIPTGGGETQYF	TGTGCCAGCAGTATACCTACGGGGGGCGGCGAGACCCAGTACTTC
TRBV27	15	many	-	TRBJ2-7	CASSSYPGDSYEQYF	TGTGCCAGCAGTTCCTACCCGGGTGATTCCTACGAGCAGTACTTC
TRBV6-5	16	many	TRBD1	TRBJ2-2	CASSLHRGSNTGELFF	TGTGCCAGCAGCTTACACAGGGGGTCGAACACCGGGGAGCTGTTTTTT
TRBV5-8	14	-	-	TRBJ1-2	CASSRNEYRNGYTF	TGTGCCAGCAGCCGGAATGAATACAGGAACGGCTACACCTTC
TRBV20-1	10	many	-	TRBJ2-5	CSAAGSRGYF	TGCAGTGCCGCCGGGTCCCGGGGATACTTC
TRBV28	15	many	TRBD1	TRBJ2-7	CASSHAPGQGGEQYF	TGTGCCAGCAGTCACGCTCCGGGACAGGGTGGGGAGCAGTACTTC
TRBV20-1	16	-	TRBD1	TRBJ2-5	CSARDHPGGRRETQYF	TGCAGTGCTAGAGATCATCCAGGGGGCCGTCGAGAGACCCAGTACTTC
TRBV20-1	13	-	-	TRBJ2-7	CSAAGTTSYEQYF	TGCAGTGCCGCCGGGACAACCTCCTACGAGCAGTACTTC
TRBV29-1	11	many	-	TRBJ1-1	CSVDQATEAFF	TGCAGCGTTGATCAGGCCACTGAAGCTTTCTTT
TRBV11-2	14	few	-	TRBJ2-7	CASSPGGQTYEQYF	TGTGCCAGCAGCCCTGGAGGGCAGACCTACGAGCAGTACTTC
TRBV6-1	16	many	TRBD2	TRBJ2-3	CASKAGGSRGTDTQYF	TGTGCCAGCAAAGCGGGGGGTTCAAGGGGCACAGATACGCAGTATTTT
TRBV20-1	17	many	TRBD1	TRBJ2-5	CSAREPAGGLNKETQYF	TGCAGTGCTAGAGAACCAGCAGGGGGCTTAAACAAAGAGACCCAGTACTTC
TRBV27	18	few	TRBD1	TRBJ2-1	CASSLRAPTGISYNEQFF	TGTGCCAGCAGTCTGCGGGCTCCGACAGGGATCTCCTACAATGAGCAGTTCTTC
TRBV7-8	15	many	TRBD2	TRBJ2-2	CASSLSLAGIGELFF	TGTGCCAGCAGCTTATCACTAGCGGGGATCGGGGAGCTGTTTTTT
TRBV28	13	few	TRBD1	TRBJ2-7	CASSTGQLYEQYF	TGTGCCAGCAGCACGGGACAGCTATACGAGCAGTACTTC
TRBV25-1	14	few	TRBD1	TRBJ2-7	CASSFRGPADEQYF	TGTGCCAGCAGTTTCAGGGGGCCCGCCGACGAGCAGTACTTC
TRBV7-9	19	many	TRBD2	TRBJ2-5	CASSLVRPSGPMYQETQYF	TGTGCCAGCAGCTTAGTTCGGCCTAGCGGACCCATGTACCAAGAGACCCAGTACTTC
TRBV12-3/TRBV12-4	15	few	-	TRBJ1-1	CASSLYLTTNTEAFF	TGTGCCAGCAGTTTATACTTGACTACGAACACTGAAGCTTTCTTT
TRBV7-9	9	many	TRBD1	TRBJ2-7	CATGQAEYF	TGTGCCACTGGACAGGCGGAGTACTTC
TRBV5-1	14	many	TRBD1	TRBJ2-1	CASRLGGQGYEQFF	TGCGCCAGCAGACTCGGGGGACAGGGCTATGAGCAGTTCTTC
TRBV10-3	19	-	-	TRBJ2-3	CAISGFRVGSGRSTDTQYF	TGTGCCATCAGTGGTTTCAGGGTTGGGAGCGGGCGATCGACAGATACGCAGTATTTT
TRBV29-1	14	-	-	TRBJ1-5	CSVAGTDSNQPQHF	TGCAGCGTTGCCGGGACGGATAGCAATCAGCCCCAGCATTTT
TRBV6-2/TRBV6-3	14	many	-	TRBJ2-2	CASTPRGFSGELFF	TGTGCCAGCACCCCCCGGGGGTTTTCCGGGGAGCTGTTTTTT
TRBV5-1	17	many	TRBD2	TRBJ2-1	CASSPYTSGGEYNEQFF	TGCGCCAGCAGCCCATATACTAGCGGGGGGGAATACAATGAGCAGTTCTTC
TRBV28	14	many	-	TRBJ1-4	CASSPRSTNEKLFF	TGTGCCAGCAGCCCACGGTCAACTAATGAAAAACTGTTTTTT
TRBV28	15	many	-	TRBJ2-1	CASSLEVDSYNEQFF	TGTGCCAGCAGTTTAGAGGTTGATAGCTACAATGAGCAGTTCTTC
TRBV5-4	16	many	-	TRBJ2-1	CASSLAGRLLYNEQFF	TGTGCCAGCAGCTTGGCCGGAAGACTACTCTACAATGAGCAGTTCTTC